Listed below are T cell receptor beta chains from one sample, sequenced in a study of beta chain features in type 1 diabetes. Method: immunoSEQ multiplex PCR; TCRdb's copy keeps in-frame clones and lacks some. The sample lists more than 100,000 clones, around 17% occurring once. Sequences were obtained from central memory CD4+ T cells from blood. These receptors were taken from a man under 40 with type 1 diabetes. Both conserved end residues are part of each CDR3. Each record gives: D gene, clone size, V gene, J gene, CDR3 DNA, CDR3 protein. A D gene is named only where the DNA matches it firmly. Where a row states a size, it is once, few, many or the class of an expanded clone; other rows omit it.

NA	few	TRBV15	TRBJ1-5	TGTGCCACCAGCAGGTCGGTGAACCAGCCCCAGCATTTT	CATSRSVNQPQHF
NA	many	TRBV7-2	TRBJ2-4	TGTGCCAGCAGCTTAGACAGAAACATTCAGTACTTC	CASSLDRNIQYF
NA	NA	TRBV30	TRBJ2-6	TGTGCCTGGAGTGCCCAAAGTCTATCCGGGGCCAACGTCCTGACTTTC	CAWSAQSLSGANVLTF
NA	few	TRBV10-3	TRBJ2-3	TGTGCCATCAGCGCCCACACAGATACGCAGTATTTT	CAISAHTDTQYF
NA	NA	TRBV29-1	TRBJ2-7	TGCAGCGCTACGATCTCCCCCCTCTACGAGCAGTACTTC	CSATISPLYEQYF
NA	NA	TRBV7-2	TRBJ2-3	TGTGCCAGCAGCACTTACACAGATACGCAGTATTTT	CASSTYTDTQYF
TRBD2	few	TRBV7-2	TRBJ2-3	TGTGCCAGCAGCTTTAGCGGGGTCACAGATACGCAGTATTTT	CASSFSGVTDTQYF
NA	few	TRBV2	TRBJ1-2	TGTGCCAGCAGAGGAATCCGGGACACCAACTATGGCTACACCTTC	CASRGIRDTNYGYTF
NA	few	TRBV27	TRBJ2-5	TGTGCCAGCAGTCAGGGAATGGGTGAAGGGACCCAGTACTTC	CASSQGMGEGTQYF
TRBD1	NA	TRBV6-1	TRBJ2-3	TGTGCCAGCAGTGCACGACAGGGGAGCACAGATACGCAGTATTTT	CASSARQGSTDTQYF
NA	few	TRBV28	TRBJ2-1	TGTGCCAGCAGTTTATCAGGACCCCTCTACAATGAGCAGTTCTTC	CASSLSGPLYNEQFF
TRBD1	few	TRBV19	TRBJ1-5	TGTGCCACTATCGGGACAGGGGGCAATCAGCCCCAGCATTTT	CATIGTGGNQPQHF
TRBD2	NA	TRBV19	TRBJ2-3	TGTGCCAGTAGTATATCACTAGCGGCAGATACGCAGTATTTT	CASSISLAADTQYF
NA	few	TRBV7-9	TRBJ2-7	TGTGCCAGCAGCACGCGACAGGTTCTGTACTTC	CASSTRQVLYF
NA	NA	TRBV6-1	TRBJ1-6	TGTGCCAGCAGTGAAGCTGTGGGGGCGAGCGGTTCACCCCTCCACTTT	CASSEAVGASGSPLHF
TRBD1	NA	TRBV19	TRBJ2-1	TGTGCCAGTAGTTCTTCCTCGGACAGGACCTTAGGGAATGAGCAGTTCTTC	CASSSSSDRTLGNEQFF
TRBD2	NA	TRBV7-9	TRBJ2-5	TGTACCAGCAGCTTACCCCATAGACTAGCGGGGAAACAAGAGACCCAGTACTTC	CTSSLPHRLAGKQETQYF
TRBD1	few	TRBV30	TRBJ2-7	TGTGCCTGGACCGCCCGGACAGGGGGTATCGACGAGCAGTACTTC	CAWTARTGGIDEQYF
NA	few	TRBV20-1	TRBJ1-6	TGCAGTGCTAGAGTCGGATCACCCCTCCACTTT	CSARVGSPLHF
TRBD2	NA	TRBV28	TRBJ2-7	TGTGCCAGCAGTGGACCTGGACTAGCGCAAAGCACCTACGAGCAGTACTTC	CASSGPGLAQSTYEQYF
NA	few	TRBV6-5	TRBJ1-6	TGTGCCAGCAGTTACTCGAAAGGAGGAGGCGGTTCACCCCTCCACTTT	CASSYSKGGGGSPLHF
NA	many	TRBV7-9	TRBJ2-3	TGTGCCAGCAGGAATGGGTTTGGGACCCCACGGGTTAAGGATACGCAGTATTTT	CASRNGFGTPRVKDTQYF
NA	few	TRBV30	TRBJ2-2	TGTGCCTGGAGGGTACGGTACAACGCAACCGGGGAGCTGTTTTTT	CAWRVRYNATGELFF
NA	NA	TRBV9	TRBJ2-7	TGTGCCAGCAGCGACCGGGACACGGTTATGGACGAGCAGTACTTC	CASSDRDTVMDEQYF